Listed below are T cell receptor beta chains from one sample, sequenced in a study of T cell responses to AZD1222 COVID-19 vaccine. Clones were read by immunoSEQ multiplex PCR, and TCRdb kept only the in-frame ones, dropping some. The repertoire holds 150,000 to 200,000 clones, with 80% to 95% as singletons. Sequencing was performed on peripheral blood, taken on day 0 of AZD1222 vaccination. These receptors all come from an adult in good health. CDR3s include the opening cysteine and the closing phenylalanine or tryptophan. Fields, in order: V gene, clone size, D gene, J gene, CDR3 DNA, CDR3 protein. The D gene is left open where the match is weak. Clone size is given for some rows only: seen once, a few or many times, or a class if the clone is expanded.

TRBV29-1	.	TRBD1	TRBJ1-1	TGCAGCGTGGGTACAGGGGACCGCACTGAAGCTTTCTTT	CSVGTGDRTEAFF
TRBV5-4	.	.	TRBJ1-1	TGTGCCAGCAGCCCTGACAAACTTGAAGCTTTCTTT	CASSPDKLEAFF
TRBV28	.	.	TRBJ1-1	TGTGCCTGCAACAATATTGTGAACACTGAAGCTTTCTTT	CACNNIVNTEAFF
TRBV5-1	.	.	TRBJ2-7	TGCGCCAGCAGCTACGGGACTGATGTCTACGAGCAGTACTTC	CASSYGTDVYEQYF
TRBV29-1	.	.	TRBJ2-2	TGCAGCGTTGAAGAGGGGCAGCTAGAGAGGACCACCAACACCGGGGAGCTGTTTTTT	CSVEEGQLERTTNTGELFF
TRBV12-3/TRBV12-4	.	.	TRBJ1-1	TGTGCCAGCAGTGTGGGGCCTGAAGCTTTCTTT	CASSVGPEAFF
TRBV5-1	few	.	TRBJ1-6	TGCGCCAGCAGCTCCCAGGGGATTCGGAATTCACCCCTCCACTTT	CASSSQGIRNSPLHF
TRBV6-5	.	.	TRBJ2-1	TGTGCCAGCAGGAGAGGGGAGCAGTTCTTC	CASRRGEQFF
TRBV27	once	.	TRBJ2-7	TGTGCCAGCAGTTTATATGGTGGCTACCGCGGGGAGCAGTACTTC	CASSLYGGYRGEQYF
TRBV13	.	.	TRBJ1-3	TGTGCCAGCAGCTTAGTCTGGAACACTGGAAACACCATATATTTT	CASSLVWNTGNTIYF
TRBV4-2	.	TRBD1	TRBJ1-6	TGTGCCAGCAGCCAAGAGAAGGCAGGGGGGAATTCACCCCTCCACTTT	CASSQEKAGGNSPLHF
TRBV6-4	.	TRBD2	TRBJ2-3	TGTGCCAGCAGTGACTCGACTAGCGGGAGCACAGATACGCAGTATTTT	CASSDSTSGSTDTQYF
TRBV19	.	TRBD1	TRBJ1-1	TGTGCCAGTAACACGGGACAGGGGATCCCTGAAGCTTTCTTT	CASNTGQGIPEAFF
TRBV11-3	.	TRBD2	TRBJ2-2	TGTGCCAGCAGCTTAGATAGAGGCCTAAGACTAGCGGGGGTACAGAACACCGGGGAGCTGTTTTTT	CASSLDRGLRLAGVQNTGELFF
TRBV14	.	.	TRBJ1-2	TGTGCCAGCAGCCAAAAACAGGGTACCCGCTATGGCTACACCTTC	CASSQKQGTRYGYTF
TRBV24-1	.	.	TRBJ2-1	TGTGCCACCAGTGACACCGACACGAATGAGCAGTTCTTC	CATSDTDTNEQFF
TRBV5-1	.	.	TRBJ2-2	TGCGCCAGCAGCACCGACGGAGACACCGGGGAGCTGTTTTTT	CASSTDGDTGELFF
TRBV28	.	.	TRBJ2-5	TGTGCCAGCAGAAGCCAAAAAGAGACCCAGTACTTC	CASRSQKETQYF
TRBV18	.	.	TRBJ1-5	TGTGCCAGCTCACCGGTTGGGGGGGATAGCAATCAGCCCCAGCATTTT	CASSPVGGDSNQPQHF
TRBV27	.	TRBD1	TRBJ1-5	TGTGCCAGCAGTTCCCGGGACAGTTTCAATCAGCCCCAGCATTTT	CASSSRDSFNQPQHF
TRBV11-1	.	.	TRBJ2-3	TGTGCCAGCAGCCACGGTGAGCGAACGCAGTATTTT	CASSHGERTQYF
TRBV19	.	.	TRBJ1-1	TGTGCCACCGCCAACACTGAAGCTTTCTTT	CATANTEAFF
TRBV14	.	TRBD2	TRBJ2-1	TGTGCCAGCAGCTCACATGAGGGACTAGCGTACCGTGAGCAGTTCTTC	CASSSHEGLAYREQFF
TRBV2	.	.	TRBJ2-3	TGTGCCAGCAACTCCTGGGCCACAGATACGCAGTATTTT	CASNSWATDTQYF
TRBV28	.	.	TRBJ2-7	TGTGCCAGCAGTTCACCAGGGAACTACGAGCAGTACTTC	CASSSPGNYEQYF
TRBV6-2/TRBV6-3	many	TRBD1	TRBJ2-2	TGTGCCAGCAGTCGACAGGGGTTGAACACCGGGGAGCTGTTTTTT	CASSRQGLNTGELFF
TRBV15	.	TRBD1	TRBJ1-5	TGTGCCACCGGGACAGGGAATCAGCCCCAGCATTTT	CATGTGNQPQHF
TRBV5-1	once	TRBD1	TRBJ2-2	TGCGCCAGCAGCAACCAGGGGGAGACCGGGGAGCTGTTTTTT	CASSNQGETGELFF
TRBV4-1	.	.	TRBJ1-2	TGCGCCAGCAGCCAAGGAACAGGAGCTAACTATGGCTACACCTTC	CASSQGTGANYGYTF